The rows below give T cell receptor beta chains drawn from one sample of a study of CD8 T cells in ankylosing spondylitis. MiXCR was run by TCRdb on the 5' RACE reads, yielding one entry per CDR3 protein. In the table there are more than 650,000 distinct CDR3 sequences, 12% of which are singletons. The sequenced sample was blood, either unsorted or a sorted T cell fraction (not recorded which). These receptors were collected from a male donor with ankylosing spondylitis. The CDR3 runs from the conserved cysteine through the conserved F or W. A D gene is named only where the DNA matches it firmly. Expanded clones get a size class; other rows say once, few or many, or leave the size out.

size: few
D: TRBD1
V: TRBV5-1
J: TRBJ1-4
DNA: TGCGCCAGCAGCTCGACAGGGAGTAATGAAAAACTGTTTTTT
CDR3: CASSSTGSNEKLFF

size: few
D: TRBD1
V: TRBV6-1
J: TRBJ1-6
DNA: TGTGCCAGCAGTCCCTGGGACAGGGGAAGCTCACCCCTCCACTTT
CDR3: CASSPWDRGSSPLHF

size: .
D: .
V: TRBV7-2
J: TRBJ2-6
DNA: TGTGCCAGCAGCGGACAAGGAGGGGCCAACGTCCTGACTTTC
CDR3: CASSGQGGANVLTF

size: .
D: .
V: TRBV20-1
J: TRBJ2-4
DNA: TGCAGTGCTAGAGATCTTCGTTGGGACATTCAGTACTTC
CDR3: CSARDLRWDIQYF

size: .
D: .
V: TRBV6-6
J: TRBJ1-5
DNA: TGTGCCAGCAGTTACGTAGGGGAACAGCCCCAGCATTTT
CDR3: CASSYVGEQPQHF

size: many
D: .
V: TRBV6-1
J: TRBJ2-1
DNA: TGTGCCAGCAGTCAGGGTGGCGGAACTACAAGTGAGCAGTTCTTC
CDR3: CASSQGGGTTSEQFF

size: .
D: .
V: TRBV4-1
J: TRBJ2-1
DNA: TGCGCCAGCAGCCAAGACGGGTCCCCCTACAATGAGCAGTTCTTC
CDR3: CASSQDGSPYNEQFF

size: .
D: TRBD1
V: TRBV24-1
J: TRBJ2-3
DNA: TGTGCCACCAGCCAACAGGGGAGCACAGATACGCAGTATTTT
CDR3: CATSQQGSTDTQYF

size: .
D: .
V: TRBV20-1
J: TRBJ2-5
DNA: TGCAGTGCTAGAGATACACAGCAAGAGACCCAGTACTTC
CDR3: CSARDTQQETQYF

size: few
D: .
V: TRBV6-1
J: TRBJ2-7
DNA: TGTGCCAGCATGGGGGCGGGGAAGGGAAGCTACGAGCAGTACTTC
CDR3: CASMGAGKGSYEQYF

size: .
D: .
V: TRBV5-1
J: TRBJ2-1
DNA: TGCGCCAGCAGCTTTAGGGACCTCTACAATGAGCAGTTCTTC
CDR3: CASSFRDLYNEQFF

size: many
D: TRBD1
V: TRBV29-1
J: TRBJ2-1
DNA: TGCAGCGTTGTAGGGACAGGGGTTAGTGAGCAGTTCTTC
CDR3: CSVVGTGVSEQFF

size: .
D: .
V: TRBV6-1
J: TRBJ2-3
DNA: TGTGCCAGCAGTGACACACTCACAGATACGCAGTATTTT
CDR3: CASSDTLTDTQYF

size: few
D: .
V: TRBV7-2
J: TRBJ2-2
DNA: TGTGCCAGCAGCCGGCTTGGACTGGAGAACACCGGGGAGCTGTTTTTT
CDR3: CASSRLGLENTGELFF

size: few
D: TRBD1
V: TRBV6-5
J: TRBJ1-2
DNA: TGTGCCAGCAGTTACCCGAGGACAGGGGGGAGCTATGGCTACACCTTC
CDR3: CASSYPRTGGSYGYTF

size: few
D: TRBD2
V: TRBV9
J: TRBJ2-1
DNA: TGTGCCAGCAGCGTAACGGGGGGTTCCTACAATGAGCAGTTCTTC
CDR3: CASSVTGGSYNEQFF

size: .
D: .
V: TRBV7-8
J: TRBJ2-5
DNA: TGTGCCAGCAGCTTAGTTGGATACGTCCAAGAGACCCAGTACTTC
CDR3: CASSLVGYVQETQYF

size: few
D: .
V: TRBV6-5
J: TRBJ2-1
DNA: TGTGCCAGCAGTTACGGGAGGGGGCAAAATGAGCAGTTCTTC
CDR3: CASSYGRGQNEQFF

size: few
D: .
V: TRBV4-2
J: TRBJ1-1
DNA: TGTGCCAGCAGCCAGGCGCCCCTGACTGAAGCTTTCTTT
CDR3: CASSQAPLTEAFF

size: few
D: .
V: TRBV20-1
J: TRBJ1-3
DNA: TGCAGTGCCTCCCTGGCTGGAAACACCATATATTTT
CDR3: CSASLAGNTIYF

size: many
D: .
V: TRBV7-2
J: TRBJ2-1
DNA: TGTGCCAGCAGCTTAGCGGGAAGGGGCGCCTACAATGAGCAGTTCTTC
CDR3: CASSLAGRGAYNEQFF

size: few
D: .
V: TRBV10-3
J: TRBJ1-6
DNA: TGTGCCATCAATGGCCCTTCCTATAATTCACCCCTCCACTTT
CDR3: CAINGPSYNSPLHF

size: .
D: TRBD1
V: TRBV7-9
J: TRBJ2-7
DNA: TGTGCCAGCAGCTCCTGGGACAGGGACGAGCAGTACTTC
CDR3: CASSSWDRDEQYF

size: many
D: .
V: TRBV10-3
J: TRBJ2-1
DNA: TGTGCCATCAGTGAGTTGCTGCCGGGGACCTACAATGAGCAGTTCTTC
CDR3: CAISELLPGTYNEQFF

size: .
D: .
V: TRBV5-1
J: TRBJ1-2
DNA: TGCGCCAGCAGCTTGGGCGGCGGCGACTATGGCTACACCTTC
CDR3: CASSLGGGDYGYTF

size: .
D: TRBD1
V: TRBV6-5
J: TRBJ1-2
DNA: TGTGCCAGCAGTTTGACAGGGCATGCCTATGGCTACACCTTC
CDR3: CASSLTGHAYGYTF

size: many
D: TRBD1
V: TRBV20-1
J: TRBJ1-4
DNA: TGCAGTGCTTCCCCCCGACAGGGGGAAGGAAAACTGTTTTTT
CDR3: CSASPRQGEGKLFF

size: .
D: TRBD2
V: TRBV10-1
J: TRBJ2-7
DNA: TGCGCCAGCAGTGAAGAACTAGCGGTATCCTACGAGCAGTACTTC
CDR3: CASSEELAVSYEQYF

size: many
D: .
V: TRBV20-1
J: TRBJ2-3
DNA: TGCAGTGCTATCCGGGACACATACACAGATACGCAGTATTTT
CDR3: CSAIRDTYTDTQYF

size: .
D: .
V: TRBV29-1
J: TRBJ2-3
DNA: TGCAGCGTTGACCACGGGAGAGATACGCAGTATTTT
CDR3: CSVDHGRDTQYF

size: .
D: TRBD2
V: TRBV6-5
J: TRBJ2-5
DNA: TGTGCCAGCAGTTACTCCGGACTAGCGGTCCAAGAGACCCAGTACTTC
CDR3: CASSYSGLAVQETQYF